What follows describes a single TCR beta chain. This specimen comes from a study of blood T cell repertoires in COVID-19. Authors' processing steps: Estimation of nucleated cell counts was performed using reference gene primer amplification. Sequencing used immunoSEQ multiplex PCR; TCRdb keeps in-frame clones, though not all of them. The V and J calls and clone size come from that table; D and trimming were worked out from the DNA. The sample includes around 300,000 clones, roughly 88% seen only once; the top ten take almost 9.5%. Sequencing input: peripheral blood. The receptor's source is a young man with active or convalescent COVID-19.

This CDR3 is CASSVGGSRGNTEAFF. As DNA, the CDR3 is TGTGCCAGCAGCGTAGGAGGGTCACGAGGGAACACTGAAGCTTTCTTT. The chain combines TRBV9 with TRBJ1-1; D not resolved. Trimming left V 0 bases short and J 1 base short, with 13 bases between. The germline gives CDR1 SGDLS, CDR2 YYNGEE. The CDR3 contains 16 residues.